The T cell receptor (beta chain) under discussion was sequenced for a study of OX40 agonist ivuxolimab in advanced cancers. Study overall: Cancers in dose escalation were hepatocellular, melanoma, renal cell and head and neck. Study-level findings and limits: Researchers did not establish what antigens the expanded peripheral T cells target. With doses of 0.1 to 3.0 mg/kg, CD4+ and CD8+ blood T cells had undergone clonal expansion by week 6. Normalized expansion of T-cell clones was also low for some nonresponders.

V shed 3 bases and J 3 bases; nucleotides not matched to a gene: 11. The CDR3 contains 16 residues. The germline V gene encodes CDR1 SGHTA and CDR2 FQGNSA. About this clone itself: As yet, its antigen is unknown.

The data were produced by immunoSEQ multiplex PCR, yet TCRdb's version contains in-frame clones alone and is incomplete. This table holds around 70,000 clones, almost 85% found once. V gene TRBV7-2 combines with J gene TRBJ2-7, with TRBD1 matching 7 bases. This TCR came from an adult with an advanced solid tumor such as melanoma, head and neck, liver or kidney cancer. The material sequenced was CD4+ or CD8+ T cells sorted from blood, taken in a trial of the OX40 agonist ivuxolimab. This CDR3 reads CASSFQVGTAFYEQYF. The CDR3 DNA is TGTGCCAGCAGCTTCCAAGTCGGGACAGCCTTCTACGAGCAGTACTTC.